The subject of this entry is one TCR beta chain. The germline gene is not matched at one end of the junction; a read error may be the cause. This specimen belongs to a study of blood T cell repertoires in COVID-19. Study summary: Samples taken during acute and convalescent COVID-19 were collected in the United States, Italy and Spain.

Original processing notes: Estimation of nucleated cell counts was performed using reference gene primer amplification. The assay was immunoSEQ multiplex PCR, and TCRdb's table has in-frame clones only and misses some. That table supplies the V and J calls and clone size; D and trimming were determined from the DNA. Here the sample spans tens of thousands of clones, approximately 91% being singletons. The CDR3 is 11 amino acids. The rearrangement links TRBV12-3 or TRBV12-4 to TRBJ2-7; TRBD2 aligns across 9 bases. This receptor was identified in a human donor in a cohort sampled during active COVID-19. The source material was peripheral blood. The CDR3 region is CSSGRTYEQYF. CDR3 coding DNA: TGTTCCAGCGGGAGGACCTACGAGCAGTACTTC.